A selection of T cell receptor beta chains follows, all from one sample in a study of long-term antiretroviral therapy in people with HIV. Method: immunoSEQ multiplex PCR; TCRdb's copy keeps in-frame clones and lacks some. The data hold tens of thousands of clones, with 80% to 90% observed a single time. The sequencing here drew on unsorted PBMCs, taken 0.3 years after starting antiretroviral therapy. The receptors originated from a man aged 18 to 35 with HIV. CDR3s include the opening cysteine and the closing phenylalanine or tryptophan. The D gene is left open where the match is weak. The size entry is marked missing in some rows and otherwise reads once, few, many or a size class.

abundance	d_gene	v_gene	j_gene	len	CDR3aa	CDR3nt
.	.	TRBV6-5	TRBJ1-1	15	CASRCRKCMNTEAFF	TGTGCCAGCAGATGTCGTAAGTGTATGAACACTGAAGCTTTCTTT
.	.	TRBV2	TRBJ2-1	15	CASSEAIGTLNEQFF	TGTGCCAGCAGTGAAGCGATTGGGACCCTCAATGAGCAGTTCTTC
.	.	TRBV6-4	TRBJ2-3	16	CASSDSSGGGTDTQYF	TGTGCCAGCAGTGACTCGAGTGGCGGGGGCACAGATACGCAGTATTTT
.	.	TRBV18	TRBJ1-5	15	CASSPPGASNQPQHF	TGTGCCAGCTCACCACCAGGGGCTAGCAATCAGCCCCAGCATTTT
.	.	TRBV5-1	TRBJ2-2	14	CASSENANTGELFF	TGCGCCAGCAGCGAAAACGCGAACACCGGGGAGCTGTTTTTT
.	.	TRBV2	TRBJ1-2	17	CGHWAAAISMSISGYTF	TGTGGACATTGGGCAGCCGCCATATCTATGTCTATCTCTGGCTACACCTTC
.	.	TRBV18	TRBJ2-5	12	CASSPVLETQYF	TGTGCCAGCTCACCTGTATTAGAGACCCAGTACTTC
.	TRBD1	TRBV5-6	TRBJ1-1	15	CASSLLGQGRTEAFF	TGTGCCAGCAGCCTCTTGGGACAGGGGAGGACTGAAGCTTTCTTT
.	.	TRBV28	TRBJ2-5	13	CASSLTYQETQYF	TGTGCCAGCAGTTTGACATACCAAGAGACCCAGTACTTC
.	.	TRBV6-1	TRBJ1-1	14	CASSPLGGRTEAFF	TGTGCCAGCAGCCCCCTCGGGGGTCGGACTGAAGCTTTCTTT
.	TRBD1	TRBV2	TRBJ1-1	14	CASSVTTGLAEAFF	TGTGCCAGCAGTGTGACGACAGGGTTGGCTGAAGCTTTCTTT
.	TRBD2	TRBV7-3	TRBJ2-1	18	CASSPYVVVAGESDEQFF	TGTGCCAGCAGCCCCTATGTTGTGGTAGCGGGAGAGTCGGATGAGCAGTTCTTC
.	TRBD2	TRBV30	TRBJ2-7	16	CAWSATTGTSPYEQYF	TGTGCCTGGAGTGCAACCACCGGGACTAGCCCTTACGAGCAGTACTTC
.	TRBD2	TRBV30	TRBJ2-2	15	CAWGGLALNTGELFF	TGTGCCTGGGGTGGACTAGCGCTGAACACCGGGGAGCTGTTTTTT
once	.	TRBV4-1	TRBJ2-7	16	CASSHPKGTGSYEQYF	TGCGCCAGCAGCCACCCAAAGGGGACCGGCTCCTACGAGCAGTACTTC
once	.	TRBV9	TRBJ2-1	16	CASSVAGRSSYNEQFF	TGTGCCAGCAGCGTAGCGGGTCGGAGCTCCTACAATGAGCAGTTCTTC
.	TRBD1	TRBV10-3	TRBJ1-5	14	CAISGRTGDQPQHF	TGTGCCATCAGTGGAAGGACAGGGGATCAGCCCCAGCATTTT
.	TRBD2	TRBV5-1	TRBJ2-5	14	CASSVLASQETQYF	TGCGCCAGCAGCGTACTAGCGTCTCAAGAGACCCAGTACTTC
.	TRBD1	TRBV5-4	TRBJ1-1	14	CASSLQGANTEAFF	TGTGCCAGCAGCTTGCAGGGGGCGAACACTGAAGCTTTCTTT
.	.	TRBV6-5	TRBJ2-1	16	CASSYTGTRVYNEQFF	TGTGCCAGCAGTTACACTGGAACGCGGGTTTACAATGAGCAGTTCTTC
.	.	TRBV19	TRBJ1-5	14	CASSIVADNQPQHF	TGTGCCAGTAGTATTGTGGCCGACAATCAGCCCCAGCATTTT
few	.	TRBV7-8	TRBJ1-1	12	CASSGLGGTAFF	TGTGCCAGCAGCGGACTAGGGGGAACGGCTTTCTTT
.	.	TRBV2	TRBJ1-3	14	CAIGDEEELNTIYF	TGTGCCATAGGGGACGAGGAGGAATTGAACACCATATATTTT
medium-sized	TRBD1	TRBV29-1	TRBJ2-1	12	CSAGQYNNEQFF	TGCAGCGCGGGACAGTATAACAATGAGCAGTTCTTC
.	TRBD1	TRBV5-5	TRBJ2-7	15	CASSLEGTAIYEQYF	TGTGCCAGCAGCTTGGAAGGGACAGCAATTTACGAGCAGTACTTC